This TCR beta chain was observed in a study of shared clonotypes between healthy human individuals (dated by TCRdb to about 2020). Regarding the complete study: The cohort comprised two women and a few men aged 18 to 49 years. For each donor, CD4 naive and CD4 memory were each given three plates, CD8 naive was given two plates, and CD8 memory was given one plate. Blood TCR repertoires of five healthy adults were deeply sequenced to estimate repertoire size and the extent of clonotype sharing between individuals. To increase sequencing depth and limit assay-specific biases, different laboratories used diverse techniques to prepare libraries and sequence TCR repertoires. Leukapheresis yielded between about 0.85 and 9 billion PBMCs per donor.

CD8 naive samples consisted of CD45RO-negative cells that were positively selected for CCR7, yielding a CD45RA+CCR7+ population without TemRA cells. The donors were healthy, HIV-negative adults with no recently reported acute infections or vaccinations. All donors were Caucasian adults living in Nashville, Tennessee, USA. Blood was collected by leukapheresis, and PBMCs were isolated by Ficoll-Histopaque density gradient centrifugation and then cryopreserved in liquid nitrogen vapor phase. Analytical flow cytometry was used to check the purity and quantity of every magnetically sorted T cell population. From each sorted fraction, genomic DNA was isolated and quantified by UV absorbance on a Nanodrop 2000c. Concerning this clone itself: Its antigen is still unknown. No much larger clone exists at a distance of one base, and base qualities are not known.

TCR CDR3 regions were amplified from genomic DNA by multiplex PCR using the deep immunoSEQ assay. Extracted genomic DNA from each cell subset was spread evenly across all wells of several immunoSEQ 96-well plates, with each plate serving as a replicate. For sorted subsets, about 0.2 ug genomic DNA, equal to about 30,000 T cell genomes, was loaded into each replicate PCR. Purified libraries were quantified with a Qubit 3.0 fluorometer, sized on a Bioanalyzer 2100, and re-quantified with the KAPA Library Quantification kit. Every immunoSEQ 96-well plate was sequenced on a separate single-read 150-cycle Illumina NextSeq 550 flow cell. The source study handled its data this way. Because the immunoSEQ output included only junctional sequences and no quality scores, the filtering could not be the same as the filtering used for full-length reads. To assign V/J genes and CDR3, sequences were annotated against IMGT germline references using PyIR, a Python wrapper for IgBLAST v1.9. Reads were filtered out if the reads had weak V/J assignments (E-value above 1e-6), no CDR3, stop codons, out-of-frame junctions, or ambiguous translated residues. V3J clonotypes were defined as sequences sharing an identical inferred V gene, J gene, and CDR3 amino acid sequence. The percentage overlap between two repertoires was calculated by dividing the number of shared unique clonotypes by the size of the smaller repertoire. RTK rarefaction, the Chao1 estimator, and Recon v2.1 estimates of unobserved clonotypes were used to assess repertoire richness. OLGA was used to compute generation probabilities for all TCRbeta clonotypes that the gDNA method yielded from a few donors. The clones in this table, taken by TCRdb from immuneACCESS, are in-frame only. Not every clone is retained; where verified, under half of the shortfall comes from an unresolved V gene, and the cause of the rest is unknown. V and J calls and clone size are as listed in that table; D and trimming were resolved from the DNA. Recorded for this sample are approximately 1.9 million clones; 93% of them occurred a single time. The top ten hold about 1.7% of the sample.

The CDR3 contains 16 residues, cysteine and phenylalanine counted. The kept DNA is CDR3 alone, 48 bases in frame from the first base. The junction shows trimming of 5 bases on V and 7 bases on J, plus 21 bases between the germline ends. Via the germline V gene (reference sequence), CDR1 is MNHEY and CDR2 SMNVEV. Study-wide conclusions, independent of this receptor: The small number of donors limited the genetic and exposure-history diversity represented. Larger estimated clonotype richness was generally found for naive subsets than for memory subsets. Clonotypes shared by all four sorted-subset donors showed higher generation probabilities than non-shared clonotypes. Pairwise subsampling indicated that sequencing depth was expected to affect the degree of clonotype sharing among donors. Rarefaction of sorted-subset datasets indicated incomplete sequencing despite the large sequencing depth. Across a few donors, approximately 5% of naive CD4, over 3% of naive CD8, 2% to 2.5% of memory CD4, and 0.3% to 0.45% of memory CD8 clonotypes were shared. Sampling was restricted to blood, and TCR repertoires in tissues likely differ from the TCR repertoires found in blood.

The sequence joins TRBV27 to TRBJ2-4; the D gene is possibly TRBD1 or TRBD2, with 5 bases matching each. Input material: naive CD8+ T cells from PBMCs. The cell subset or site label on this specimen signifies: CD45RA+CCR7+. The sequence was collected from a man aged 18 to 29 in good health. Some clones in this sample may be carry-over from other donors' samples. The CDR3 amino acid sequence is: CASSELPGPRVNIQYF. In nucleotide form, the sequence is TGTGCCAGCAGTGAACTCCCGGGACCCCGGGTTAACATTCAGTACTTC.